Listed below are T cell receptor beta chains from one sample, sequenced in a study of cytomegalovirus exposure and HLA in healthy donors. Measured with immunoSEQ multiplex PCR; TCRdb has only the in-frame clones, and not every one. This sample yields some 98,000 clones, of which approximately 88% are seen a single time; roughly 4.3% belongs to the top ten. The sequencing sample was made of PBMCs. Every receptor here comes from a woman in her twenties or thirties in good health and CMV-seronegative. Each CDR3 is given with its conserved first and last residue. The D gene is left open where the match is weak. Size is stated for part of the rows, as once, few or many counts, or as a class when the clone is expanded.

V gene	D gene	clone size	J gene	CDR3 protein	CDR3 DNA
TRBV6-5	-	-	TRBJ2-7	CASSYGGAVQQYF	TGTGCCAGCAGTTACGGGGGCGCGGTCCAGCAGTACTTC
TRBV7-2	-	-	TRBJ2-1	CASSLRLGGNYNEQFF	TGTGCCAGCAGCTTACGGTTAGGGGGAAACTACAATGAGCAGTTCTTC
TRBV28	TRBD2	few	TRBJ2-7	CASSLGAGGKYF	TGTGCCAGCAGTTTAGGAGCGGGAGGCAAGTACTTC
TRBV5-4	TRBD1	-	TRBJ1-1	CASSAGTGDNTEAFF	TGTGCCAGCAGCGCCGGGACAGGAGATAACACTGAAGCTTTCTTT
TRBV6-5	-	-	TRBJ2-3	CASSLGGRTQYF	TGTGCCAGCAGCCTTGGAGGGAGAACGCAGTATTTT
TRBV27	TRBD1	-	TRBJ1-1	CASSDIRGQDEAFF	TGTGCCAGCAGCGACATCAGGGGGCAAGATGAAGCTTTCTTT
TRBV10-3	-	once	TRBJ2-7	CAISGTGDYEQYF	TGTGCCATCAGTGGCACGGGAGACTACGAGCAGTACTTC
TRBV28	TRBD1	-	TRBJ2-5	CAIRNSLTGIQETQYF	TGTGCCATTCGAAATAGTCTGACAGGGATACAAGAGACCCAGTACTTC
TRBV6-5	-	few	TRBJ1-3	CASGSGSGNTIYF	TGTGCCAGCGGTAGCGGCTCTGGAAACACCATATATTTT
TRBV29-1	TRBD2	-	TRBJ2-5	CSVGTSTETQYF	TGCAGCGTTGGGACTAGCACGGAGACCCAGTACTTC
TRBV28	TRBD1	-	TRBJ1-5	CASSWGTGIRNQPQHF	TGTGCCAGCAGTTGGGGGACAGGGATTCGCAATCAGCCCCAGCATTTT
TRBV5-5	TRBD1	-	TRBJ2-7	CASSLAGTGSEQYF	TGTGCCAGCAGCTTGGCCGGGACAGGGAGCGAGCAGTACTTC
TRBV7-9	TRBD1	-	TRBJ1-2	CASSLAGTGAGYGYTF	TGTGCCAGCAGCTTAGCCGGGACAGGGGCGGGCTATGGCTACACCTTC
TRBV9	TRBD1	-	TRBJ1-5	CASSVGQGASNQPQHF	TGTGCCAGCAGCGTAGGACAGGGAGCATCCAATCAGCCCCAGCATTTT
TRBV5-1	TRBD1	-	TRBJ1-1	CASSLVDRGRFATEAFF	TGCGCCAGCAGCTTGGTTGACAGGGGAAGATTTGCGACTGAAGCTTTCTTT
TRBV5-6	-	-	TRBJ1-6	CASSLGPTSFSSPLHF	TGTGCCAGCAGCTTGGGTCCGACATCTTTTAGTTCACCCCTCCACTTT
TRBV7-8	TRBD2	-	TRBJ2-5	CASSSTSGQETQYF	TGTGCCAGCAGCTCAACTAGCGGGCAAGAGACCCAGTACTTC
TRBV6-1	TRBD1	-	TRBJ2-7	CASRSGTAYYEQYF	TGTGCCAGCAGGTCCGGGACAGCTTACTACGAGCAGTACTTC
TRBV7-2	-	-	TRBJ2-5	CASSLVGGQETQYF	TGTGCCAGCAGCTTAGTAGGGGGCCAAGAGACCCAGTACTTC
TRBV7-9	TRBD1	-	TRBJ1-2	CASSLTSGTGTGGYTF	TGTGCCAGCAGCTTAACCTCCGGGACAGGCACTGGTGGCTACACCTTC
TRBV7-9	-	few	TRBJ2-1	CASSLSARGQFF	TGTGCCAGCAGCTTAAGTGCTAGGGGGCAGTTCTTC
TRBV5-1	-	-	TRBJ2-2	CASSSGSRGPTGELFF	TGCGCCAGCAGCTCGGGATCCAGGGGTCCCACCGGGGAGCTGTTTTTT
TRBV29-1	-	once	TRBJ2-3	CSVEDSRGFTDTQYF	TGCAGCGTTGAAGATAGTAGGGGCTTCACAGATACGCAGTATTTT
TRBV5-5	-	-	TRBJ2-7	CASSRFLSSAYEQYF	TGTGCCAGCAGCCGATTCCTCAGTTCCGCCTACGAGCAGTACTTC
TRBV7-6	TRBD2	-	TRBJ2-3	CASSWGTSGSADTQYF	TGTGCCAGCAGCTGGGGGACTAGCGGGAGTGCAGATACGCAGTATTTT
TRBV28	-	-	TRBJ1-1	CASSFNGVNTEAFF	TGTGCCAGCAGTTTCAATGGAGTGAACACTGAAGCTTTCTTT
TRBV7-9	-	-	TRBJ2-7	CASSPGLSYEQYF	TGTGCCAGCAGCCCGGGTTTAAGCTACGAGCAGTACTTC